This TCR beta chain was found in a study of blood T cell repertoires in COVID-19. CDR1 is KGHSH, CDR2 LQKENI, per germline. V lost 3 bases and J lost 2; bases outside the gene matches: 9. This CDR3 spans 17 amino acids. The sample holds one count of this clone. Generated by immunoSEQ multiplex PCR, the TCRdb table keeps only in-frame clones and is missing some. The repertoire consists of 250,000 to 350,000 clones, with 70% to 90% occurring once and the leading ten covering 7.8%. This sequence joins TRBV18 and TRBJ2-1, with TRBD2 matching 8 bases. Material for sequencing was peripheral blood. The sequence was collected from a woman aged 50 to 60 who had recovered from COVID-19. This CDR3 reads CASSPYSSGGPYNEQFF. The CDR3 DNA reads as TGTGCCAGCTCACCGTATTCTTCGGGGGGGCCCTACAATGAGCAGTTCTTC.